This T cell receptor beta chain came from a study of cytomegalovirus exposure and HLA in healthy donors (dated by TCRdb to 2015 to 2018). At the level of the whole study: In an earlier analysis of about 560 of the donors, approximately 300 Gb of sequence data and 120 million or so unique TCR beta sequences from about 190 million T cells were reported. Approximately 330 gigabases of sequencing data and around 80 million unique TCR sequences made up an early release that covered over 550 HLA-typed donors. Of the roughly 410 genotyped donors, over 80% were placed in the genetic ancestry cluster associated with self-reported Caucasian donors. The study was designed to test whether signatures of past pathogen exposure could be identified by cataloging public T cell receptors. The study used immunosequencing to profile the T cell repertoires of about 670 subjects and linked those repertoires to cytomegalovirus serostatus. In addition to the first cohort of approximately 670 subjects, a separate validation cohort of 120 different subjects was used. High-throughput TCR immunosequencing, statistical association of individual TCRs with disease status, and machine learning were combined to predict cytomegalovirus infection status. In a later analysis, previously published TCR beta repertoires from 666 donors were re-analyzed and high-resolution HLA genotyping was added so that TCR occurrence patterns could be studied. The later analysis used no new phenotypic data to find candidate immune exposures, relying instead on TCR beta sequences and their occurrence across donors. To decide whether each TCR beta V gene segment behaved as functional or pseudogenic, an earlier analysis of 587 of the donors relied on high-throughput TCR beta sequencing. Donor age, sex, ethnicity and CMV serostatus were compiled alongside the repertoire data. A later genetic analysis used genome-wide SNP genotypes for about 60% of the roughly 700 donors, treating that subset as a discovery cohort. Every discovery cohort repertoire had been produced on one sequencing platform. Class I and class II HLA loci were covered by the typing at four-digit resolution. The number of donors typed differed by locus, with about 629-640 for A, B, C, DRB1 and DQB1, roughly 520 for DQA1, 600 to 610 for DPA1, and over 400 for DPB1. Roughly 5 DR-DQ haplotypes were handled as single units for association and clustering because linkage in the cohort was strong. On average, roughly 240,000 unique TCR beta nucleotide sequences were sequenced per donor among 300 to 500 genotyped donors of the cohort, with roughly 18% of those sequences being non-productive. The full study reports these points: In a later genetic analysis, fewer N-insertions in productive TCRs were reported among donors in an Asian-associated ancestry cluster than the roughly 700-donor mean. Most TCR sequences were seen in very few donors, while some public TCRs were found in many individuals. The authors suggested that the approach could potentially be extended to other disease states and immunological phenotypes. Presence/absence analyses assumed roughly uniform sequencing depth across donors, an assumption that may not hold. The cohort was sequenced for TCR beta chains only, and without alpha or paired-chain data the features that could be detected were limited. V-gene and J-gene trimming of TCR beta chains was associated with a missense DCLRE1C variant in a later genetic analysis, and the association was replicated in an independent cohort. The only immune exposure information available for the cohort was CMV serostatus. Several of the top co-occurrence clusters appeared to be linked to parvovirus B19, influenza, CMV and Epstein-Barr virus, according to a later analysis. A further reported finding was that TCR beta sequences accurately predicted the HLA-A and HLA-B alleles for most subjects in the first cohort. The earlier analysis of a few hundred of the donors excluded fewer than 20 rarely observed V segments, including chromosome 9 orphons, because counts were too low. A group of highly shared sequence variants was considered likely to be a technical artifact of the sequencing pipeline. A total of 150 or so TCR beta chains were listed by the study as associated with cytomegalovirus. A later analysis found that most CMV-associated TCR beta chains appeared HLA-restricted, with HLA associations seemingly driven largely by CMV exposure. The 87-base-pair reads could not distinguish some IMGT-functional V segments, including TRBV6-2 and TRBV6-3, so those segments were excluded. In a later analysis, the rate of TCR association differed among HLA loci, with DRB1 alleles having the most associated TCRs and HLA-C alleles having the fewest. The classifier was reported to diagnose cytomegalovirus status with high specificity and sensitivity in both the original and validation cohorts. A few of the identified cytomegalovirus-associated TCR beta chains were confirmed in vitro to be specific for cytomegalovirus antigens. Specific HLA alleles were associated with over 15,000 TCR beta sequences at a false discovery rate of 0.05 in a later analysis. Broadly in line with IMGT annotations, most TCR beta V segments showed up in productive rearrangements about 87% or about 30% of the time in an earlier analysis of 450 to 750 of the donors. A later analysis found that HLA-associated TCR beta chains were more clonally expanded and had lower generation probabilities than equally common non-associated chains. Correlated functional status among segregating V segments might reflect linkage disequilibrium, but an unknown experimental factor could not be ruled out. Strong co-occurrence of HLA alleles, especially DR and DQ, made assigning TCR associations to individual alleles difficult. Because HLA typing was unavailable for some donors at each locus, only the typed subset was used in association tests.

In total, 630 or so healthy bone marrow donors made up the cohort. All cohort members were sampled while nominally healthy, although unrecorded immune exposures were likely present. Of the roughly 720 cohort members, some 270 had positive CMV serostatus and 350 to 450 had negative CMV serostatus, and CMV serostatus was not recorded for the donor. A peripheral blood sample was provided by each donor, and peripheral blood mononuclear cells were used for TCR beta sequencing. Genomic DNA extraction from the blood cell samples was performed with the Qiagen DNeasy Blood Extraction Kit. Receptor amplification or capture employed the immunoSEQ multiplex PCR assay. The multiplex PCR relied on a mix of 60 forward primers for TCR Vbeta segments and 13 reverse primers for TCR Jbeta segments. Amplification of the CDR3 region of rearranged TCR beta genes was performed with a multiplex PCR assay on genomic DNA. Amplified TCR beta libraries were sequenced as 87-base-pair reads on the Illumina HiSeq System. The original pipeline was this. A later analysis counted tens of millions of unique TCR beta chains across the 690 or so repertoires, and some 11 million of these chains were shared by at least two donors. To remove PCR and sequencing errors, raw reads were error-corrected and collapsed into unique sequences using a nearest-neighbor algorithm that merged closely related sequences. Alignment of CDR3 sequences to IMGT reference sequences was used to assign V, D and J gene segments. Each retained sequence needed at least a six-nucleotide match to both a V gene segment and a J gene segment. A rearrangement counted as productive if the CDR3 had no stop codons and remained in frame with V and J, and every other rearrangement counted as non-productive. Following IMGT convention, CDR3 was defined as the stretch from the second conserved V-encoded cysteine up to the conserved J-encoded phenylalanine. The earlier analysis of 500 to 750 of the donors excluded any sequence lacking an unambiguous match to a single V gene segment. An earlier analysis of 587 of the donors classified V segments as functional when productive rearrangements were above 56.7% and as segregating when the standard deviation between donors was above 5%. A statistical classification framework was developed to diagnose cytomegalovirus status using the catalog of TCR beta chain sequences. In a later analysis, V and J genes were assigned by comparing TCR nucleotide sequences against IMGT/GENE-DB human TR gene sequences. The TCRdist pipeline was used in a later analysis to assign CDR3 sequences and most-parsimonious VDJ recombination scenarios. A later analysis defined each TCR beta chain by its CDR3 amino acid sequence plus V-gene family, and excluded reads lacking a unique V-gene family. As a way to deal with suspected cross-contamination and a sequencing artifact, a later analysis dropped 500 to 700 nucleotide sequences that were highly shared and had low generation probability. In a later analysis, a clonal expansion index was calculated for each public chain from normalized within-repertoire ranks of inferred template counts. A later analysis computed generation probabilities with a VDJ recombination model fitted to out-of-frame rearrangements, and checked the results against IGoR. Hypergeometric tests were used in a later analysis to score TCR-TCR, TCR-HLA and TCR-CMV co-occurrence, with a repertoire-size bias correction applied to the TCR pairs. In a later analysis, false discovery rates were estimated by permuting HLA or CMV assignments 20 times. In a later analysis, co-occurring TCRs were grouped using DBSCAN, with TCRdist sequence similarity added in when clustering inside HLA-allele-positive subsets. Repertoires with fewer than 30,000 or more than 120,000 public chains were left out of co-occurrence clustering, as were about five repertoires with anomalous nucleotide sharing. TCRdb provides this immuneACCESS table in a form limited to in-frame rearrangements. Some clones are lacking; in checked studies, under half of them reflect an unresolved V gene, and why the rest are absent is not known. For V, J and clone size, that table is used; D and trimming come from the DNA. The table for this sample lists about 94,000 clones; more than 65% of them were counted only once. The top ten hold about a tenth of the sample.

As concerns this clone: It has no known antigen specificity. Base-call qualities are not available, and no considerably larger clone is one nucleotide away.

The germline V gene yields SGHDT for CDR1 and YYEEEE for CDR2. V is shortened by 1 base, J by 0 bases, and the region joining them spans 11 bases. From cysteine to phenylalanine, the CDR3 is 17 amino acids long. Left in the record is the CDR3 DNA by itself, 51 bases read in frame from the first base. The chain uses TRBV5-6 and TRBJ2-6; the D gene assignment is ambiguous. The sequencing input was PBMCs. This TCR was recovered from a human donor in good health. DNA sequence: TGTGCCAGCAGCTTGAGAGTTCTAAGCTCTGGGGCCAACGTCCTGACTTTC. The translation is CASSLRVLSSGANVLTF.